These T cell receptor beta chains were read from a single sample in a study of blood T cell repertoires in COVID-19. The table came from immunoSEQ multiplex PCR; TCRdb's copy has only in-frame clones and leaves some out. Of approximately 290,000 clones listed, 65% to 85% are singletons. The source material was peripheral blood. Source of these receptors: a person aged 70 to 80 with COVID-19, enrolled during active disease. CDR3s include the opening cysteine and the closing phenylalanine or tryptophan. D genes are given only for firm matches. A clone size is listed for some rows: how often the clone was seen (once, few, many), or a class if it is expanded.

CDR3nt,CDR3aa,v_gene,abundance,d_gene,j_gene
TGTGCCATGGGAGAAGTTAACAATGAGCAGTTCTTC,CAMGEVNNEQFF,TRBV6-5,.,.,TRBJ2-1
TGTGCCAGCGGGAAAACAGGGTACAACTATGGCTACACCTTC,CASGKTGYNYGYTF,TRBV28,.,.,TRBJ1-2
TGTGCCAGCAGCCGAGCTCGAACAGGGGGCGAATCACCCCTCCACTTT,CASSRARTGGESPLHF,TRBV3-1/TRBV3-2,once,TRBD1,TRBJ1-6
TGTGCCAGCAGAGGACAGCCCTATGGCTACACCTTC,CASRGQPYGYTF,TRBV6-5,.,.,TRBJ1-2
TGTGCCAGCAGCTCGGGATACAATGAGCAGTTCTTC,CASSSGYNEQFF,TRBV7-9,.,.,TRBJ2-1
TGTGCCAGCAGTGAACTGGCTAGCGGGAGATATTCTTACGAGCAGTACTTC,CASSELASGRYSYEQYF,TRBV6-1,.,TRBD2,TRBJ2-7
TGTGCCATCAGTGAGATTCTAGCCGAAGAAGCTTTCTTT,CAISEILAEEAFF,TRBV10-3,many,.,TRBJ1-1
TGCGCCAGCAGCCAAGAAGTGGGCGCAGGGGCTTTCGAGACCCAGTACTTC,CASSQEVGAGAFETQYF,TRBV4-3,.,.,TRBJ2-5
TGTGCCACAGTAGGGGACAGGGGGGACACTGAAGCTTTCTTT,CATVGDRGDTEAFF,TRBV6-5,.,TRBD1,TRBJ1-1
TGTGCCATCAGCAGCTCGGGGGGGACCTACAATGAGCAGTTCTTC,CAISSSGGTYNEQFF,TRBV10-3,.,TRBD2,TRBJ2-1
TGTGCCAGCAGCCCATCGGGACTAGCTTCGACCGGGGAGCTGTTTTTT,CASSPSGLASTGELFF,TRBV7-2,.,TRBD2,TRBJ2-2
TGTGCCAGCAGTTTCGCCCTAGCGACCACAGATACGCAGTATTTT,CASSFALATTDTQYF,TRBV27,once,.,TRBJ2-3
TGTGCCAGCAGCCGACAGGGTCTTACAGATACGCAGTATTTT,CASSRQGLTDTQYF,TRBV27,once,TRBD1,TRBJ2-3
TGTGCCAGCAGCTTACAGATGAACACTGAAGCTTTCTTT,CASSLQMNTEAFF,TRBV7-2,.,.,TRBJ1-1
TGTGCCATCAGTGGAGACAGGGTCGACACCGGGGAGCTGTTTTTT,CAISGDRVDTGELFF,TRBV10-3,few,TRBD1,TRBJ2-2
TGCAGTGCTAGTCCGCCGGGGGGTGTCTACGAGCAGTACTTC,CSASPPGGVYEQYF,TRBV20-1,.,TRBD2,TRBJ2-7
TGCGCCAGCAGCTACGACAGGCTGGGGAACACTGAAGCTTTCTTT,CASSYDRLGNTEAFF,TRBV4-3,.,.,TRBJ1-1
TGTGCCAGCAGCTTAGCCGGGACAGGAGGTACCCAGTACTTC,CASSLAGTGGTQYF,TRBV7-2,.,TRBD1,TRBJ2-5
TGTGCCAGCAGCTTAGGGACGTGGGGAGGGGCGGGCGGCTACACCTTC,CASSLGTWGGAGGYTF,TRBV7-2,once,.,TRBJ1-2
TGTGCCAGCAGCTTAGCGGGCACCTACAATGAGCAGTTCTTC,CASSLAGTYNEQFF,TRBV7-9,.,.,TRBJ2-1
TGCGCCAGCAGCCAAAAAAGGGGTGCAGGGTCAACTAATGAAAAACTGTTTTTT,CASSQKRGAGSTNEKLFF,TRBV4-3,.,.,TRBJ1-4
TGTGCCAGCAGCTCCGGACTAGCGGGAGGCCGGGGGACCCAGTACTTC,CASSSGLAGGRGTQYF,TRBV7-8,.,TRBD2,TRBJ2-5
TGTGCCAGCAGCTCGATACCGGGAGGGCGAGATGAGCAGTTCTTC,CASSSIPGGRDEQFF,TRBV5-4,.,TRBD2,TRBJ2-1
TGTGCCAGCAGCTTAGTCGCGACAACTCCGTATCAGCCCCAGCATTTT,CASSLVATTPYQPQHF,TRBV11-2,.,.,TRBJ1-5
TGTGCTAGTGGTTTCCACTCACCTCAGGGGGGATACAGGGGGCACGTGGGCACTGAAGCTTTCTTT,CASGFHSPQGGYRGHVGTEAFF,TRBV12-5,.,TRBD1,TRBJ1-1
TGTGCCAGCAGTTTGCAAGAGACAGGGTATGTTACGCAGTATTTT,CASSLQETGYVTQYF,TRBV28,.,TRBD1,TRBJ2-3
TGCGCCAGCAGCCGACACCCGGATGAGGGCTACAATGAGCAGTTCTTC,CASSRHPDEGYNEQFF,TRBV4-1,.,.,TRBJ2-1
TGTGCCAGCAGTTTACAGGCAGACAATCAGCCCCAGCATTTT,CASSLQADNQPQHF,TRBV28,.,.,TRBJ1-5
TGTGCCAGCTCATCCCAAGGGGTGAACACTGAAGCTTTCTTT,CASSSQGVNTEAFF,TRBV18,.,.,TRBJ1-1
TGCGCCAGCAGCTCACAGACAGGGTCGATAGAAGCTTTCTTT,CASSSQTGSIEAFF,TRBV5-1,.,TRBD1,TRBJ1-1